A single sample gave rise to the 15 T cell receptor beta chains below, sequenced in a study of T cell responses to AZD1222 COVID-19 vaccine. The assay was immunoSEQ multiplex PCR, and TCRdb's table has in-frame clones only and misses some. Among 90,000 to 150,000 clones listed, around nine tenths were seen once. The sample in question was peripheral blood, obtained on day 0 of AZD1222 vaccination. Receptors were obtained from an adult in good health.

This clone has only one observation. The rearrangement joins TRBV10-2 to TRBJ1-2; D is unresolved. The CDR3 extends over 11 amino acids. Trimming cost V 8 bases and J 3 bases, with 7 bases left between them. Germline loops: CDR1 WSHSY, CDR2 SAAADI. Here the CDR3 DNA reads TGCGCCAGCTCTCCGGACTATGGCTACACCTTC. As protein: CASSPDYGYTF.

In regard to this clone: The DNA is left out, because the CDR3 cannot be placed on it with certainty; the CDR3 is given as TCRdb lists it. CDR3 region: CASSKVGSFGSGNTIYF. V is TRBV21-1 and J is TRBJ1-3. TRBV21-1 is termed a pseudogene. The CDR3 is 17 residues long, ends included.

The CDR3 spells CATAPGQGADEQFF. CDR3 coding DNA: TGTGCCACAGCCCCCGGACAGGGCGCCGATGAGCAGTTCTTC. J is TRBJ2-1 and V is TRBV10-3; the match to TRBD1 covers 8 bases. The CDR3 extends over 14 amino acids. Germline CDR1 ENHRY, CDR2 SYGVKD. V gave up 10 bases and J gave up 8 bases; unmatched junction bases: 13.

The CDR3: CASSPRLAGGDNEQFF. CDR3 bases: TGTGCCAGCAGCCCCAGACTAGCGGGAGGGGACAATGAGCAGTTCTTC. The rearrangement links TRBV3-1 (or the pseudogene TRBV3-2) to TRBJ2-1; 14 bases map to TRBD2. The germline gives CDR1 LGHDT, CDR2 YNNKEL (reference sequence). The trim removed 4 bases at V and 5 bases at J, leaving 4 bases unmatched. The CDR3 is 16 amino acids.

This clone came up once. This CDR3 reads CASSYLGESTDTQYF. Written as DNA, the CDR3 is TGTGCCAGCAGTTACTTAGGGGAGAGCACAGATACGCAGTATTTT. The chain carries TRBV6-6 and TRBJ2-3, with D perhaps being TRBD1 or TRBD2 (5 bases each). The germline V gene has CDR1 MNHNY and CDR2 SVGAGI (reference sequence). This CDR3 has 15 residues. V lost 1 base to trimming and J lost 0 bases, with 8 bases between them.

This chain connects TRBV28 to TRBJ1-2; a weak D match, TRBD1 (6 bases). The CDR3 has 14 amino acids. Per germline, CDR1 MDHEN and CDR2 SYDVKM. V was cut by 7 bases and J by 0 bases, with 12 bases left in between. The CDR3 DNA reads TGTGCCAGCAAGGGGGTACCGGCTAACTATGGCTACACCTTC. Encoded protein: CASKGVPANYGYTF.

This chain links TRBV28 with TRBJ1-2, with D uncertain. Per the germline V gene, CDR1 is MDHEN and CDR2 is SYDVKM. The CDR3 loop spans 13 amino acids. Trimming shortened V by 7 bases and J by 4 bases, and 13 bases separated the two germline ends. As DNA, the CDR3 is TGTGCCAGCACCACCGGGAAGGGCTATGGCTACACCTTC. Its protein product is CASTTGKGYGYTF.

This chain joins TRBV29-1 and TRBJ2-3, with 7 bases matching TRBD2. This CDR3 region has 14 residues. With 3 bases clipped from V and 1 base from J, the junction kept 4 bases outside the gene matches. Germline values: CDR1 SQVTM, CDR2 ANQGSEA. The CDR3 coding sequence is TGCAGCGTTGACGAGCGGGACCGCACAGATACGCAGTATTTT. Amino acid sequence: CSVDERDRTDTQYF.

This clone has only one observation. The chain links TRBV10-3 to TRBJ2-1; D gene uncertain. With 2 bases removed from V and 11 bases from J, the gap between germline ends came to 10 bases. CDR1 and CDR2 from the germline V gene are ENHRY and SYGVKD. The CDR3 is made up of 12 amino acids. The CDR3 loop reads CAISEGDQKQFF. The CDR3 coding sequence is TGTGCCATCAGTGAGGGTGACCAGAAGCAGTTCTTC.

This sequence joins TRBV24-1 and TRBJ2-1; tentative D call: TRBD1 (8 bases). Germline CDR1 KGHDR, CDR2 SFDVKD. CDR3 length: 15 amino acids. Trimming took off 3 bases at V and 8 bases at J, with 16 bases between the two ends. The CDR3 DNA sequence: TGTGCCACCAGTGATCCCGGACAGGGAGGGGATGAGCAGTTCTTC. The encoded protein is CATSDPGQGGDEQFF.

This sequence joins TRBV13 and TRBJ2-3, with 11 bases identical to TRBD2. The CDR3 length is 15 residues. V was clipped by 0 bases and J by 6 bases; unmatched bases: 2. The germline V gene has CDR1 PRHDT and CDR2 FYEKMQ (reference sequence). The CDR3: CASSLGLAGADTQYF. CDR3 nucleotide sequence: TGTGCCAGCAGCTTAGGACTAGCGGGAGCGGATACGCAGTATTTT.

This clone turned up a few times. This chain links TRBV15 with TRBJ2-5, with 7 bases that match TRBD2. With V trimmed by 3 bases and J by 5 bases, 6 bases remained unmatched. CDR1 is LNHNV, CDR2 YYDKDF, per germline (reference sequence). CDR3 length: 14 residues. DNA of the CDR3: TGTGCCACCAGCAGGGGGAGGGGAGGCGAGACCCAGTACTTC. This encodes CATSRGRGGETQYF.

This clone occurred a few times. The chain uses TRBV2 and TRBJ1-4; 9 bases line up with TRBD1. The CDR3 has 14 amino acids. The J segment lost 8 bases and the V segment lost 8 bases, leaving 9 bases of the junction unmatched. Germline V CDR1 and CDR2: SNHLY, FYNNEI. The CDR3 is CASSGTGPLEKLFF. DNA of the CDR3: TGTGCCAGCTCCGGGACAGGGCCCCTGGAAAAACTGTTTTTT.

V is TRBV11-2 and J is TRBJ2-5; D is possibly TRBD2 (6 bases). V lost 4 bases, J lost 5 bases, and 17 bases lay in between. This CDR3 is 15 amino acids long. The V gene's germline CDR1 is SGHAT and CDR2 FQNNGV. CDR3 coding DNA: TGTGCCAGCAGCTCTGGGGGGTGGAGGGATGAGACCCAGTACTTC. Protein: CASSSGGWRDETQYF. Full variable domain (missing parts from reference TRBV11-2 and TRBJ2-5): EAGVAQSPRYKIIEKRQSVAFWCNPISGHATLYWYQQILGQGPKLLIQFQNNGVVDDSQLPKDRFSAERLKGVDSTLKIQPAKLEDSAVYLCASSSGGWRDETQYFGPGTRLLVL.

This chain joins TRBV21-1 and TRBJ1-2. TRBV21-1 is a pseudogene segment. The CDR3 has 16 amino acids. CDR3: CASSKGGRPIGVGYTF. In DNA, the CDR3 is TGTGCCAGCAGCAAAGGAGGGAGACCAATTGGGGTTGGCTACACCTTC.